This T cell receptor beta chain was recorded in a study of blood T cell repertoires in COVID-19. Study details: Samples taken during acute and convalescent COVID-19 were collected in the United States, Italy and Spain. The analysed material was cDNA or gDNA that came from T cells, B-cell-depleted T cells, or PBMCs.

Original methodology: Reference gene primer amplification in the assay estimated nucleated cell counts. This table comes from immunoSEQ multiplex PCR, and its TCRdb copy is limited to in-frame clones, with some not included. V, J and clone size were drawn from that table, and D and trimming were deduced from the DNA. The sample gives 120,000 or so clones, 80% to 90% of which show up once; 25% to 35% is in the top ten. The germline CDR1 and CDR2 sequences are SQVTM and ANQGSEA. The trim removed 3 bases at V and 5 bases at J, leaving 7 bases unmatched. CDR3 length: 15 residues. This clone showed up just a few times.

The receptor's source is a woman in her 70s with acute or convalescent COVID-19. The sample consisted of peripheral blood. J is TRBJ2-5 and V is TRBV29-1; 12 positions match TRBD2. CDR3 bases: TGCAGCGTTGATACCCTACTAGCGGGGGGCGAGACCCAGTACTTC. Protein sequence: CSVDTLLAGGETQYF.